This TCR beta chain emerged from a study of T-cell memory formation after mild COVID-19. Study background: Largely donor-specific TCR clusters were found.

One entry per CDR3 protein results from TCRdb running MiXCR on the 5' RACE reads. Found here are fewer than 700,000 distinct CDR3 sequences, about a sixth of them singletons; the top ten hold around 12%. Germline CDR1 MNHEY, CDR2 SVGAGI. The CDR3 length is 15 residues. Trimming left V 6 bases short and J 3 bases short, with 18 bases between. Study-wide points: Some clones that responded turned up in pre-infection memory, which suggests that cross-reactive memory joined in.

There are many counts of this clonotype. Its specificity is unknown. This receptor was identified in an adult woman who had mild COVID-19 (a few samples of this study predate the infection). Cell type and time point are not known. The specimen sequenced was PBMCs or a T cell subset sorted from them (not recorded which). This rearrangement joins TRBV6-5 to TRBJ2-7; D might be TRBD1 or TRBD2, each matching 5 bases. The CDR3 loop reads CASRGAGTGSYEQYF. CDR3 DNA: TGTGCCAGCAGAGGTGCCGGGACCGGTAGCTACGAGCAGTACTTC.